This T cell receptor (beta chain) was sequenced for a study of OX40 agonist ivuxolimab in advanced cancers. At the level of the study: The patients got ivuxolimab, which is an agonistic anti-OX40 (CD134) antibody. At 65% to 90% male, the cohort had a mean age of 60 years, ranging from about 23 to 79.

Some clones are missing from TCRdb's copy, which holds only in-frame ones; the method was immunoSEQ multiplex PCR. The table has about 59,000 clones, 85% to 95% seen once. The V gene's germline CDR1 is MNHEY and CDR2 SVGAGI. The ends were cut back, 8 bases at V and 4 bases at J, with 6 bases in the middle. This CDR3 is built from 12 residues. This clonotype was sampled from an adult with an advanced solid tumor such as melanoma, head and neck, liver or kidney cancer. The chain has TRBV6-5 and TRBJ2-6; D gene ambiguous. This material consisted of CD4+ or CD8+ T cells sorted from blood, taken in a trial of the OX40 agonist ivuxolimab. This chain's CDR3 is CASGVGANVLTF. The CDR3 region has the DNA TGTGCCAGCGGCGTAGGGGCCAACGTCCTGACTTTC.